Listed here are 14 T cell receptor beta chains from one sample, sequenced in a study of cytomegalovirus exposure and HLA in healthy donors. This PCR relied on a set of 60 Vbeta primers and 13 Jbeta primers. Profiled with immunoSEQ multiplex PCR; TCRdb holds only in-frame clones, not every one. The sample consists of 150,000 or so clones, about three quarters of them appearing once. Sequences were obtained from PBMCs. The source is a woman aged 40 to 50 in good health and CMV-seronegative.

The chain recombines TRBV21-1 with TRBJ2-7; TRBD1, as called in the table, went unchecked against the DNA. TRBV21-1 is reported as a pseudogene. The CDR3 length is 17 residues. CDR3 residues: CASSKGTVGRMGHEQYF. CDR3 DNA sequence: TGTGCCAGCAGCAAAGGAACGGTTGGAAGGATGGGGCACGAGCAGTACTTC.

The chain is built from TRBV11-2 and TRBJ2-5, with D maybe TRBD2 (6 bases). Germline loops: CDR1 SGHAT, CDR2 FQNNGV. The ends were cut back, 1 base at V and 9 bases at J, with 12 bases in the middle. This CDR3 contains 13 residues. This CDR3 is CASSLAGEEAQYF. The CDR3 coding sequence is TGTGCCAGCAGCTTAGCCGGGGAGGAGGCCCAGTACTTC.

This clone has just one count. The CDR3 nucleotides are TGTGCCAGCAGTGTTTCGGCCAGCGGAGCGGGGGGCCAAGAGACCCAGTACTTC. It specifies CASSVSASGAGGQETQYF. The chain carries TRBV2 and TRBJ2-5, with 9 positions matching TRBD2. The CDR3 has 18 amino acids. The V segment lost 4 bases and the J segment 1 base; nucleotides outside the gene matches: 13. Germline assignment: CDR1 SNHLY and CDR2 FYNNEI.

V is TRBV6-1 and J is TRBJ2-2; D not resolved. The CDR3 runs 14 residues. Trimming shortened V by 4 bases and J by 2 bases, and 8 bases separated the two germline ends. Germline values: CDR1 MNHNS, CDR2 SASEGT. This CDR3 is CASSANLNTGELFF. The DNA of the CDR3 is TGTGCCAGCAGTGCAAACCTAAACACCGGGGAGCTGTTTTTT.

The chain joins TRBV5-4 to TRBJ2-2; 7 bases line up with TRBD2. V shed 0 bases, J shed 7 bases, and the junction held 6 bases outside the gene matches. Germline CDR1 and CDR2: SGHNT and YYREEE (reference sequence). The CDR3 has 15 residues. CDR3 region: CASSLARGIGGELFF. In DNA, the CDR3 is TGTGCCAGCAGCTTGGCGCGGGGGATAGGCGGGGAGCTGTTTTTT.

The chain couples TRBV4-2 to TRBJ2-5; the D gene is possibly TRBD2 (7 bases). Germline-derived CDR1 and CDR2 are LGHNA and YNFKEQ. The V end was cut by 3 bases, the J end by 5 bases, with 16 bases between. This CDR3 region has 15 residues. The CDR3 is CASSHPRGGVETQYF. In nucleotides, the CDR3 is TGTGCCAGCAGCCACCCTCGCGGGGGCGTGGAGACCCAGTACTTC.

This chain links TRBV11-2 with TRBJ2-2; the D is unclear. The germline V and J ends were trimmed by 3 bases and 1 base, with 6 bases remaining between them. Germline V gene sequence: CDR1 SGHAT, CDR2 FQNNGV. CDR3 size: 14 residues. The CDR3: CASSFRQNTGELFF. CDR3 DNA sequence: TGTGCCAGCAGCTTCCGACAGAACACCGGGGAGCTGTTTTTT.

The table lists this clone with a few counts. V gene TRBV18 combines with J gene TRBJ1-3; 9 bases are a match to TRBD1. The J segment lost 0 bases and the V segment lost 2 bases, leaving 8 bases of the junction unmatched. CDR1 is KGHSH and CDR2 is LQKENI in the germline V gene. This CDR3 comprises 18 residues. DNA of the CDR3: TGTGCCAGCTCACCAGGGACAGGGACTTCCGTCTCTGGAAACACCATATATTTT. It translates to CASSPGTGTSVSGNTIYF. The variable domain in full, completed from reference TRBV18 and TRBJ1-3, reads NAGVMQNPRHLVRRRGQEARLRCSPMKGHSHVYWYRQLPEEGLKFMVYLQKENIIDESGMPKERFSAEFPKEGPSILRIQQVVRGDSAAYFCASSPGTGTSVSGNTIYFGEGSWLTVV.

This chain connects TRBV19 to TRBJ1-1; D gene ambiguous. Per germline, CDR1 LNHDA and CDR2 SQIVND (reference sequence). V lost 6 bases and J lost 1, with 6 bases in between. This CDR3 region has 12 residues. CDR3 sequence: CASRYRNTEAFF. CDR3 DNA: TGTGCCAGTAGGTATCGGAACACTGAAGCTTTCTTT.

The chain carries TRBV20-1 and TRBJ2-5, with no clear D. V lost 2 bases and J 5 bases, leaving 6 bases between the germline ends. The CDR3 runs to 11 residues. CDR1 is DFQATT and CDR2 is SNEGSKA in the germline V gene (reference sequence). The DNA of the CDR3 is TGCAGTGCTAGACCCCTCGAGACCCAGTACTTC. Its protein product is CSARPLETQYF.

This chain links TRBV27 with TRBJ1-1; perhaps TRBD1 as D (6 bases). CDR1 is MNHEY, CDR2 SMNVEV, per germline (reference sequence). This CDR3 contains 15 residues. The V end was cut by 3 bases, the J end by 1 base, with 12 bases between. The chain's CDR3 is CASSFRWTANTEAFF. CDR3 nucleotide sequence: TGTGCCAGCAGTTTTAGGTGGACAGCGAACACTGAAGCTTTCTTT.

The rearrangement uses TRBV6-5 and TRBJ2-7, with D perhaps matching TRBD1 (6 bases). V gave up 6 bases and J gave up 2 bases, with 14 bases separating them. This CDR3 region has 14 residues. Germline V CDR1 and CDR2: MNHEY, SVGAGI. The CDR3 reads CASRKGGQTYEQYF. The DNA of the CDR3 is TGTGCCAGCAGGAAAGGGGGACAAACCTACGAGCAGTACTTC.

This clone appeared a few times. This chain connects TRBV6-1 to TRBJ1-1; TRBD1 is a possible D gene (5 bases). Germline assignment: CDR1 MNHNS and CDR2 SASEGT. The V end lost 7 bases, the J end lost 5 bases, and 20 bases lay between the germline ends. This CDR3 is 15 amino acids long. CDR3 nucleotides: TGTGCCAGCAATCGCCCCTCGACGCAGGGTACTGAAGCTTTCTTT. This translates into CASNRPSTQGTEAFF.

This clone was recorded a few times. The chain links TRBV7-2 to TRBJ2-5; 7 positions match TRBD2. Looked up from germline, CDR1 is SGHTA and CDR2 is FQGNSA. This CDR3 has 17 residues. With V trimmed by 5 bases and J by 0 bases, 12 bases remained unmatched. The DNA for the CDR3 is TGTGCCAGCAGCCGAGGGTCCTTGCTAGCGGACCAAGAGACCCAGTACTTC. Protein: CASSRGSLLADQETQYF.